This is a list of T cell receptor beta chains from one sample in a study of cytotoxic CD8 clonotypes in ibrutinib-treated CLL. Profiled with immunoSEQ multiplex PCR; TCRdb holds only in-frame clones, not every one. The sample lists over 75,000 clones, around 73% occurring once. Sequenced here: PBMCs, sampled after 12 months of ibrutinib treatment. The receptor source for this set is a human donor with chronic lymphocytic leukemia. CDR3s include the opening cysteine and the closing phenylalanine or tryptophan. The D gene is left open where the match is weak. Rows may omit the clone size; those that give it use once, few, many or a size class.

>TRBD2|TRBJ2-2|NA|TRBV19
TGTGCCAGTTTTAGCGGGGGGTTCAACACCGGGGAGCTGTTTTTT
CASFSGGFNTGELFF
>NA|TRBJ1-5|NA|TRBV19
TGTGCCAGTAGTAAGGAGGCGCGTCAGCCCCAGCATTTT
CASSKEARQPQHF
>TRBD2|TRBJ2-5|NA|TRBV9
TGTGCCAGCAGCGTAGGTGCTAGCGGGGGGCAAGAGACCCAGTACTTC
CASSVGASGGQETQYF
>TRBD2|TRBJ2-1|NA|TRBV18
TGTGCCAGCTCACCAGTTCTAGCGGGGGGGCAGAATGAGCAGTTCTTC
CASSPVLAGGQNEQFF
>NA|TRBJ1-6|NA|TRBV28
TGTGCCAGCAGTCCGGCCCAGGGTGGGAATTCACCCCTCCACTTT
CASSPAQGGNSPLHF
>TRBD1|TRBJ1-6|NA|TRBV10-3
TGTGCCATCAGGCGGACAGGTTTGGGAGGGAATTCACCCCTCCACTTT
CAIRRTGLGGNSPLHF
>NA|TRBJ1-1|NA|TRBV29-1
TGCAGCGTTCGAAGGGGGATCACTGAAGCTTTCTTT
CSVRRGITEAFF
>NA|TRBJ2-3|NA|TRBV25-1
TGTGCCAGCAGTGAATACCTCACAGATACGCAGTATTTT
CASSEYLTDTQYF
>NA|TRBJ2-1|NA|TRBV6-1
TGTGCCAGCAGTCCCGACAATGAGCAGTTCTTC
CASSPDNEQFF
>TRBD1|TRBJ2-5|NA|TRBV29-1
TGCAGCGGCATGCGCAGGGGGCTCGGAGAGACCCAGTACTTC
CSGMRRGLGETQYF
>TRBD1|TRBJ2-7|NA|TRBV18
TGTGCCAGCTCACGCGAGACAGGGATCCCCTACGAGCAGTACTTC
CASSRETGIPYEQYF
>NA|TRBJ2-5|NA|TRBV5-6
TGTGCCAGCAGCTTGGCCAGCGGGGAGACCCAGTACTTC
CASSLASGETQYF
>NA|TRBJ1-2|few|TRBV7-9
TGTGCCAGCAGCTTCGGACAGAACTATGGCTACACCTTC
CASSFGQNYGYTF
>TRBD1|TRBJ2-5|NA|TRBV7-2
TGTGCCAGCAGCATCGGACAGGGGAGGAGGGAGACCCAGTACTTC
CASSIGQGRRETQYF
>TRBD1|TRBJ1-2|NA|TRBV30
TGTGCCTGGAGTGATTTCCAGGGGGCTTATGGCTACACCTTC
CAWSDFQGAYGYTF
>NA|TRBJ2-7|NA|TRBV18
TGTGCCAGCTCACCCGGGACACAAACCTACGAGCAGTACTTC
CASSPGTQTYEQYF
>TRBD2|TRBJ2-5|NA|TRBV7-2
TGTGCCAGCAGCCAGCAACTTGCGGGGGGGCCAAAAGAGACCCAGTACTTC
CASSQQLAGGPKETQYF
>TRBD2|TRBJ2-7|NA|TRBV5-1
TGCGCCAGCTACGAAACGGGGGGCTACGAGCAGTACTTC
CASYETGGYEQYF
>TRBD1|TRBJ2-5|NA|TRBV25-1
TGTGCCAGCAGTTCCACCGGGACAGAAAAAGAGACCCAGTACTTC
CASSSTGTEKETQYF
>NA|TRBJ1-2|NA|TRBV30
TGTGCCTGGGACACTAACTATGGCTACACCTTC
CAWDTNYGYTF
>TRBD2|TRBJ2-3|NA|TRBV29-1
TGCAGCGTTGAAGTAGTACGTCGACTAGCGGGAACCAGCACAGATACGCAGTATTTT
CSVEVVRRLAGTSTDTQYF
>NA|TRBJ2-3|once|TRBV11-3
TGTGCCAGCAGCCTTACCTCGTCCACAGATACGCAGTATTTT
CASSLTSSTDTQYF
>NA|TRBJ2-7|NA|TRBV5-5
TGTGCCAGCAGCTTAGTTGCAGGCGAGCAGTACTTC
CASSLVAGEQYF
>TRBD1|TRBJ1-1|few|TRBV5-1
TGCGCCAGTCGACAGGGGCCGAACACTGAAGCTTTCTTT
CASRQGPNTEAFF
>TRBD1|TRBJ2-7|NA|TRBV5-1
TGCGCCAGCAGCTCTAGGGGGACAGGATATTCCTACGAGCAGTACTTC
CASSSRGTGYSYEQYF
>TRBD1|TRBJ2-7|NA|TRBV18
TGTGCCAGCTCATCGACCGGGACAGCGTCCTACGAGCAGTACTTC
CASSSTGTASYEQYF
>NA|TRBJ1-5|NA|TRBV28
TGTGCCAGCAGAAAGTCAGGTTATAGCAATCAGCCCCAGCATTTT
CASRKSGYSNQPQHF
>NA|TRBJ2-5|NA|TRBV7-3
TGTGCCAGCAGCCACAAAGGATCGGAGACCCAGTACTTC
CASSHKGSETQYF
>NA|TRBJ1-5|NA|TRBV10-1
TGCGCCAGGAGGAAGCTGAACCGAGGGCGACGAATGGGCAATCAGCCCCAGCATTTT
CARRKLNRGRRMGNQPQHF
>NA|TRBJ1-1|NA|TRBV6-6
TGTGCCAGCAGTTACTCGACTAACAGGAACACTGAAGCTTTCTTT
CASSYSTNRNTEAFF
>NA|TRBJ2-1|NA|TRBV27
TGTGCCAGCACTCCCGGAGGGCAGGGGAATGAGCAGTTCTTC
CASTPGGQGNEQFF
>NA|TRBJ2-7|NA|TRBV5-5
TGTGCCAGCAGCCAGGACATTTCGGCTACCTACGAGCAGTACTTC
CASSQDISATYEQYF
>TRBD2|TRBJ2-3|NA|TRBV10-1
TGCGCCAGCAGAAGAGCGGGGTCCACAGATACGCAGTATTTT
CASRRAGSTDTQYF
>TRBD2|TRBJ2-3|NA|TRBV6-5
TGTGCCAGCAGTTACCGGCGGGGGGTATCAGATACGCAGTATTTT
CASSYRRGVSDTQYF
>NA|TRBJ1-2|NA|TRBV2
TGTGCCAGCAGTCTAGTGCGCCGGGACATGGATGGCTACACCTTC
CASSLVRRDMDGYTF
>NA|TRBJ2-1|NA|TRBV29-1
TGCAGCGTTGATGAGTTCGCGGGGGCTGAGCAGTTCTTC
CSVDEFAGAEQFF
>NA|TRBJ2-5|NA|TRBV11-3
TGTGCCAGCAGCTTGAGGACGGATGTTCAAGAGACCCAGTACTTC
CASSLRTDVQETQYF
>NA|TRBJ1-6|NA|TRBV18
TGTGCCAGCTCTGATGACTCCTATAATTCACCCCTCCACTTT
CASSDDSYNSPLHF